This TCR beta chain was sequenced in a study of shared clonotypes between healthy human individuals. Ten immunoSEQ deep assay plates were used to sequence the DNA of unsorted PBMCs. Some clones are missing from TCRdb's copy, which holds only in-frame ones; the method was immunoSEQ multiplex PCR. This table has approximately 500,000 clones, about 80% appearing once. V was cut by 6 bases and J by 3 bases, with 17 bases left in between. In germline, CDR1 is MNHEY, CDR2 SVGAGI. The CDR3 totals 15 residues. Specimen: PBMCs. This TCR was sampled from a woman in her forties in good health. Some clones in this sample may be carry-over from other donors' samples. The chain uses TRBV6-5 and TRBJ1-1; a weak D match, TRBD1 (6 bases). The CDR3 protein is CASRIRTGIYTEAFF. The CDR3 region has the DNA TGTGCCAGCAGAATCCGAACAGGGATTTACACTGAAGCTTTCTTT.